This T cell receptor beta chain was retrieved from a study of cytomegalovirus exposure and HLA in healthy donors. Whole-study context: About 200 million T cells yielded more than 95 million unique TCR beta sequences, as an earlier analysis found. HLA-typed donors contributed some 87 million unique TCRs, which were held in an early data release. General study results and limits: What was likely a sequencing artifact was a cluster of highly shared sequence variants. Overall, around 160 TCR beta chains were annotated as cytomegalovirus-associated.

PCR used 60 Vbeta primers and 13 Jbeta primers. Generated by immunoSEQ multiplex PCR, the TCRdb table keeps only in-frame clones and is missing some. Here the sample spans fewer than 200,000 clones, approximately 77% being singletons. Germline assignment: CDR1 SGHDT and CDR2 YYEEEE. This CDR3 is 12 amino acids long. V was trimmed by 4 bases and J by 0 bases, leaving 5 bases between them. In regard to this clone: Its antigen is unidentified.

This sequence was found in a male donor in good health and CMV-seronegative. This sequence joins TRBV5-6 and TRBJ2-7; unclear D gene. The sequenced sample was PBMCs. The CDR3 protein is CASSASSYEQYF. DNA for the CDR3: TGTGCCAGCAGCGCGAGCTCCTACGAGCAGTACTTC.